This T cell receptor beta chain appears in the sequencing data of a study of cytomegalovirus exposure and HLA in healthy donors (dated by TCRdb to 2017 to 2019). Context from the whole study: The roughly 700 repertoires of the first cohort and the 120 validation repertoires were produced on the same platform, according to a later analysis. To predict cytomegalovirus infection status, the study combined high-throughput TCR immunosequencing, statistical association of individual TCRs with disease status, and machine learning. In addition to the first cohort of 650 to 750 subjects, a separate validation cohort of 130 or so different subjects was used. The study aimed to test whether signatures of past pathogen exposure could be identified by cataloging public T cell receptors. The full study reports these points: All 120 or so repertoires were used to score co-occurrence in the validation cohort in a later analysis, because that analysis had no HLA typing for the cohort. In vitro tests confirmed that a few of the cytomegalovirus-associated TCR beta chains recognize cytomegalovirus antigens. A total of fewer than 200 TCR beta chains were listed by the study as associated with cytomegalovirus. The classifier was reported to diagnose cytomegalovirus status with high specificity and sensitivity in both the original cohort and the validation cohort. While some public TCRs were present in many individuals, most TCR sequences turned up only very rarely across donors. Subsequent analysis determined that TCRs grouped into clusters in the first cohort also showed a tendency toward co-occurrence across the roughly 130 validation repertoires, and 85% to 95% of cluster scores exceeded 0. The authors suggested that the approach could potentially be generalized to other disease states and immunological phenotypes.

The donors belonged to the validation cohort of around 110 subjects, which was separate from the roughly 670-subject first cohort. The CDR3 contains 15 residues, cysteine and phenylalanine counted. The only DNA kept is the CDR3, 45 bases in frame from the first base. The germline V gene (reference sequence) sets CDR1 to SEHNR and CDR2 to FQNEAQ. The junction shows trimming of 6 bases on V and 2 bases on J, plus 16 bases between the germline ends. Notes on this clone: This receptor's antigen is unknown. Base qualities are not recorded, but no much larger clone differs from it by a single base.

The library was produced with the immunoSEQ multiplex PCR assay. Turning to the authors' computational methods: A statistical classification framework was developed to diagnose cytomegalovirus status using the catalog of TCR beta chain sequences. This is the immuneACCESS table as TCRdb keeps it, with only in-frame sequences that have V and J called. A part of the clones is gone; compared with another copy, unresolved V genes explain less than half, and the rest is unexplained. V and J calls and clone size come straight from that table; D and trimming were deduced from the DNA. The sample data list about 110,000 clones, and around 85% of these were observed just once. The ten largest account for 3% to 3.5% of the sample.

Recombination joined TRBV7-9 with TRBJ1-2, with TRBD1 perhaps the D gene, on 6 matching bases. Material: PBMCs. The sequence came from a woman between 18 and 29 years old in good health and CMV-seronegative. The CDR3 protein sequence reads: CASSPRTELNYGYTF. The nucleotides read TGTGCCAGCAGTCCGAGGACAGAGTTAAACTATGGCTACACCTTC.